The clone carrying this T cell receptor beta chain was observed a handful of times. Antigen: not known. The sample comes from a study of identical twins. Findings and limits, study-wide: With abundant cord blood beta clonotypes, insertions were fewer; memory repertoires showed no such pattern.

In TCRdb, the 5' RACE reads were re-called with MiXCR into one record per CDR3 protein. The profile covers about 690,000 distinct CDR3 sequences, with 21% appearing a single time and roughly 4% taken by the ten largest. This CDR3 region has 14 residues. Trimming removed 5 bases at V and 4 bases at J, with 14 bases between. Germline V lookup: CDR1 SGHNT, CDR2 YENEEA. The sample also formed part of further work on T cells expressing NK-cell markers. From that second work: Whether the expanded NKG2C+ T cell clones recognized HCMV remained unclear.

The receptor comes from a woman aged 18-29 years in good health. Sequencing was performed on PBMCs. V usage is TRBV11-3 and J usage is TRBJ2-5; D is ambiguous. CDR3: CASSPRLVGETQYF. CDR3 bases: TGTGCCAGCAGCCCTCGGCTGGTTGGAGAGACCCAGTACTTC.